What follows describes a single T cell receptor (beta chain). Its specificity is unknown. The germline CDR1 and CDR2 sequences are SGHTA and FQGNSA. There are 15 residues in the CDR3. Deletions cut 5 bases from V and 3 bases from J, with 13 bases between. Libraries were prepared by immunoSEQ multiplex PCR; TCRdb keeps only in-frame clonotypes and omits some of them. The sample contains approximately 50,000 clones, 80% to 90% of which appear only once. The record originates from a study of T cell responses to AZD1222 COVID-19 vaccine. Study findings and constraints: When two AZD1222 doses had been given, Spike-specific TCR breadth and depth rose. Most donors were white British, females outnumbered males, and clonal diversity was possibly underestimated. With dominance at 160-218 and 743-854, vaccine-associated CD4 TCRs spanned spike.

This chain connects TRBV7-2 to TRBJ2-2; D is possibly TRBD1 or TRBD2 (5 bases each). The sequence was collected from an adult who received the AZD1222 COVID-19 vaccine. The sequences come from peripheral blood, collected 28 days after the second AZD1222 dose. CDR3 in DNA: TGTGCCAGCAGCCCAACCGGGACCCACACCGGGGAGCTGTTTTTT. Translation: CASSPTGTHTGELFF.